This T cell receptor (beta chain) was found in a study of CD8 T cells in Susac syndrome. The authors reverse transcribed roughly 0.5 to 1 ug RNA with random hexamers. The amplification used immunoSEQ multiplex PCR on TCR beta CDR3; it spanned 54 Vbeta and 13 Jbeta. TCRdb passed the immunoSEQ multiplex PCR reads through MiXCR, listing each CDR3 protein once. In the table there are 100,000 or so distinct CDR3 sequences, around nine tenths of which are singletons. From blood CD8+ and CD4+ T cells, the TCR beta chain was sequenced. Healthy donors matched for age and sex were used as controls. TEMRA cells were FACS-enriched, with CD8+ and CD4+ T cells isolated negatively. The CDR3 runs 17 residues. Per germline, CDR1 SGHTA and CDR2 FQGNSA. The V and J ends lost 7 bases and 4 bases respectively, with 25 bases between them.

This chain joins TRBV7-2 and TRBJ1-2, with a weak D call TRBD1 (6 bases). Sequenced material: CD4+ T cells from PBMCs. The TCR was taken from a human donor in good health. CDR3 loop: CASNNARGEGDFYGYTF. The CDR3 DNA sequence: TGTGCCAGCAACAACGCCAGAGGGGAGGGGGACTTCTATGGCTACACCTTC.